Below are 5 T cell receptor beta chains sequenced from a single sample in a study of T cells in Graves' hyperthyroidism and ophthalmopathy. Amplification of TCR beta CDR3 regions used RNA as the template. The HTBI primer set was used in a first-round RT-PCR of the TCR CDR3. TCRdb re-analysed the multiplex PCR reads in MiXCR, keeping a single row per CDR3 protein. Counted here are 450,000 to 650,000 distinct CDR3 sequences, less than 25% occurring once; the ten biggest clones make up around a quarter. The sequenced sample consisted of blood. These receptors were obtained from a man between 18 and 35 years old with Graves' hyperthyroidism.

The CDR3 DNA follows: TGCAGCGTTGAAGTTGGACTCTCGAACACTGAAGCTTTCTTT. It encodes CSVEVGLSNTEAFF. The gene calls are TRBV29-1 and TRBJ1-1; D unclear. The CDR3 contains 14 residues. The V end was cut by 1 base, the J end by 1 base, with 10 bases between. The germline V gene encodes CDR1 SQVTM and CDR2 ANQGSEA.

This clonotype has at least ten counts. The chain recombines TRBV27 with TRBJ2-4; D perhaps matches TRBD2 (6 bases). The CDR3 sequence is 17 residues long. V was clipped by 3 bases and J by 7 bases, with 22 bases between them. The germline CDR1 and CDR2 sequences are MNHEY and SMNVEV (reference sequence). Here the CDR3 reads CASSLAGTPPGYNIQYF. The CDR3 DNA is TGTGCCAGCAGTTTGGCGGGGACTCCGCCGGGGTACAACATTCAGTACTTC.

This clonotype appeared many times. Germline is not matched at one junction end, which may reflect a read error. This rearrangement joins TRBV11-2 to TRBJ2-7; D is ambiguous. CDR1 and CDR2 (germline): SGHAT, FQNNGV. CDR3 length equals 13 residues. In DNA form, the CDR3 reads TGTGCCAGCAGTTTAGAATCTTCCTACGAGCAGTACTTC. Amino acid sequence: CASSLESSYEQYF.

The chain links TRBV29-1 to TRBJ2-4, with no clear D. V was clipped by 4 bases and J by 1 base, with 8 bases between them. This CDR3 is 13 amino acids long. Looked up from germline, CDR1 is SQVTM and CDR2 is ANQGSEA. CDR3 in DNA: TGCAGCGTTGTACACGGTGCCAAAAACATTCAGTACTTC. Translating it yields CSVVHGAKNIQYF.

Points on this clonotype: This sequence may be a read error, since a much larger clone differs from it by one base. The chain is built from TRBV12-3 or TRBV12-4 and TRBJ2-5, with D tentatively TRBD1 or TRBD2 (6 bases each). The CDR3 totals 16 residues. The DNA of the CDR3 is TGTGCCAGCAGTTTATCCGGGGCAGCGGAGGGGGAGACCAAGTACTTC. Its protein product is CASSLSGAAEGETKYF.